This T cell receptor (beta chain) derives from a study of blood T cells in healthy people across ages. Researchers isolated at least 7 million PBMCs per sample. This CDR3 is 13 amino acids long. V lost 10 bases, J lost 7 bases, and 11 bases stayed unmatched. Germline assignment: CDR1 ENHRY and CDR2 SYGVKD. PCR was performed a second time for about 7 to 12 cycles using a sample-barcoded 5' primer and a J-beta primer mix. Using its own MiXCR run on the 5' RACE reads, TCRdb lists one record per CDR3 protein. This sample yields about 680,000 distinct CDR3 sequences, of which around half are seen a single time; 25% to 35% belongs to the top ten. This clonotype occurred once.

The chain couples TRBV10-3 to TRBJ1-2; 8 positions match TRBD1. The source is a woman aged 60-75 years in good health. The sample consisted of blood. This CDR3 reads CATTMTGDGGYTF. The CDR3 DNA reads as TGTGCCACCACCATGACAGGGGATGGTGGCTACACCTTC.